Listed below are T cell receptor beta chains from one sample, sequenced in a study of T cell changes during pregnancy in multiple sclerosis. Produced via immunoSEQ multiplex PCR; TCRdb's table is partial and in-frame only. The sample records approximately 40,000 clones, approximately 96% being singletons. This material consisted of peripheral blood, taken in the second trimester of pregnancy. The source is a female donor with multiple sclerosis, enrolled in a pregnancy study. CDR3s leave out the opening cysteine and the closing phenylalanine or tryptophan.

V gene	J gene	CDR3 protein
TRBV7-6	TRBJ2-5	ASSRHEETQY
TRBV4-3	TRBJ1-2	ASSQGTRVYGYT
TRBV6-1	TRBJ1-4	ASSRYNEKLF
TRBV6-5	TRBJ1-1	ASSRSPPGNTEAF
TRBV2	TRBJ1-4	ASTEGTGNEKLF
TRBV28	TRBJ1-5	ASAGTGGFQPQH
TRBV9	TRBJ2-7	ASSFSTRDRGLTANTYEQY
TRBV5-1	TRBJ1-5	ASSQGQGDQPQH
TRBV19	TRBJ2-1	ASSMVGGPNEQF
TRBV7-9	TRBJ1-1	ASSFVTGITEAF
TRBV4-1	TRBJ2-1	ASSLSGGAGRQQF
TRBV21-1	TRBJ1-1	ASSNSPGTGEAF
TRBV11-2	TRBJ2-7	ASSLSQGAISYEQY
TRBV7-9	TRBJ2-7	ASSTLLGGSAEQY
TRBV14	TRBJ1-4	ASSPWGRGEKLF
TRBV27	TRBJ2-7	ASSPGTGEYEQY
TRBV25-1	TRBJ1-5	ASSGGTGSNQPQH
TRBV7-2	TRBJ1-6	ASSPRTGRDSPLH
TRBV6-4	TRBJ2-3	ASSGSGGTDTQY
TRBV10-3	TRBJ1-3	AISGQGAGNTIY
TRBV6-1	TRBJ1-2	ASSEGLDGYT
TRBV7-6	TRBJ2-1	ASTPFGSSYNEQF
TRBV5-1	TRBJ2-3	ASSRTGGQDTQY
TRBV9	TRBJ2-1	ASSVGAGLHNEQF
TRBV14	TRBJ1-2	ASSQLVPGWREVNYGYT
TRBV6-1	TRBJ2-3	ASQNQGLSTDTQY
TRBV19	TRBJ1-5	ASSAMYSNQPQH
TRBV10-1	TRBJ2-3	ASRRQGRVDTQY
TRBV6-1	TRBJ2-1	ASTMGGPRVEQF
TRBV9	TRBJ1-3	ASSVSNSGNTIY
TRBV19	TRBJ1-5	ASSREDRYQPQH
TRBV19	TRBJ2-1	ASRTPTYNEQF
TRBV7-2	TRBJ2-1	ASSLSGDVYNEQF
TRBV11-3	TRBJ2-7	ASSQTGARDEQY
TRBV7-2	TRBJ1-6	ASSAGQGNSPLH
TRBV19	TRBJ2-1	ASSLSRSSYNEQF
TRBV5-8	TRBJ2-3	ASSLGLAGASSTDTQY
TRBV7-3	TRBJ2-2	ASSYNRGGTGELF
TRBV6-1	TRBJ2-3	ASSEALAGGTDTQY